The clone carrying this TCR beta chain showed up many times. The data belong to a study of T cells after yellow fever vaccination. V gave up 2 bases and J gave up 7 bases, with 16 bases separating them. Germline CDR1 SGDLS, CDR2 YYNGEE. The length of the CDR3 is 14 residues. TCRdb re-called the 5' RACE reads through MiXCR, storing one row per CDR3 protein. The table has under 150,000 distinct CDR3 sequences, 7% to 9% seen once. The material sequenced was CD4+ T cells sorted from PBMCs, taken 5 days after the yellow fever booster vaccination. This TCR was recovered from a man younger than 40 who received the YFV17D yellow fever vaccine. The chain is built from TRBV9 and TRBJ2-7; no clear D. The CDR3 DNA is TGTGCCAGCAGCGTTTATATCAGACAAGAGGAGCAGTACTTC. Translation gives CASSVYIRQEEQYF.